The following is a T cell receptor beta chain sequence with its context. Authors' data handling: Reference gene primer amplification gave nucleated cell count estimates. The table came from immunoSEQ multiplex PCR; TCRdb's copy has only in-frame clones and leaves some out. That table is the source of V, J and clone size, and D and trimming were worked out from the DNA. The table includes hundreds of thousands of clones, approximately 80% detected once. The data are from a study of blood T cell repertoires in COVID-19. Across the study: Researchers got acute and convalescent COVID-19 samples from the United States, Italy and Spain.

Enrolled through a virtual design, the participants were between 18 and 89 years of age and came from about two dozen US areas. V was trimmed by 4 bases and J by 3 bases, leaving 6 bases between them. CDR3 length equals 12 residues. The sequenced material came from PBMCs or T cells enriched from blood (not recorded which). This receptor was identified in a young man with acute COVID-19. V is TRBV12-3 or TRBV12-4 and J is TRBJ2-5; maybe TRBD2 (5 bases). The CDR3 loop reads CASSSLEETQYF. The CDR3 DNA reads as TGTGCCAGCAGTTCACTAGAAGAGACCCAGTACTTC.